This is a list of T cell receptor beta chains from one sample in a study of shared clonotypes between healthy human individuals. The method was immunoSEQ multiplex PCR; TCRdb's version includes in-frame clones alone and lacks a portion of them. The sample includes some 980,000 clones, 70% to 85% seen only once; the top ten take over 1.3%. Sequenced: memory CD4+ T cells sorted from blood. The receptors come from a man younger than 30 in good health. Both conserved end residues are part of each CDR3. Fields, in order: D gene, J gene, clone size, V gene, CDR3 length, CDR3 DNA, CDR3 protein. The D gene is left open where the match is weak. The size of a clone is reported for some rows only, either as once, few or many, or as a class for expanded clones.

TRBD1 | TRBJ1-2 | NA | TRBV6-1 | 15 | TGTGCCAGCAGTACTCGGGACAGGGGGCACTATGGCTACACCTTC | CASSTRDRGHYGYTF
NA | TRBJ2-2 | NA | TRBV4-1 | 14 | TGCGCCAGCAGCCAAATCCGGACCACCGGGGAGCTGTTTTTT | CASSQIRTTGELFF
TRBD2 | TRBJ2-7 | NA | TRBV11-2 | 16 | TGTGCCAGCAGCTTAGCGAAGGGACTAGCGAGCCACGAGCAGTACTTC | CASSLAKGLASHEQYF
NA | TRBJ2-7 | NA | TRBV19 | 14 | TGTGCCAGTAGGGGGACCGGGGGGCCCCCGGAGCAGTACTTC | CASRGTGGPPEQYF
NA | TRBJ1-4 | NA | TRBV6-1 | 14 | TGTGCCAGCAGTGATCCAGGACTTTTTGAAAAACTGTTTTTT | CASSDPGLFEKLFF
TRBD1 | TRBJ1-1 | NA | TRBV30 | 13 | TGTGCCTGGAGAGCACAGGGGGTCACTGAAGCTTTCTTT | CAWRAQGVTEAFF
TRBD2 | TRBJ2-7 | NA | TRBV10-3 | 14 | TGTGCCATCAGTTTAGCGGGGGGTTACGACGAGCAGTACTTC | CAISLAGGYDEQYF
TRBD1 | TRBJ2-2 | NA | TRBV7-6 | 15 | TGTGCCAGCAGCTTAGGGGACAGGGACACCGGGGAGCTGTTTTTT | CASSLGDRDTGELFF
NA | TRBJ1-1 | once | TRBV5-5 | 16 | TGTGCCAGCAGCGACAGAGGTGGATTGGCGAACACTGAAGCTTTCTTT | CASSDRGGLANTEAFF
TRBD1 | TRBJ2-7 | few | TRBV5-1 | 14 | TGCGCCAGCAGCGAAGGGACAGGATCCTACGAGCAGTACTTC | CASSEGTGSYEQYF
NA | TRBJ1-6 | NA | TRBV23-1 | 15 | TGCGCCAGCAGTCAATCGAAGGGTCAGCGTTCACCCCTCCACTTT | CASSQSKGQRSPLHF
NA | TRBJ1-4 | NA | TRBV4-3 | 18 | TGCGCCAGCAGCCAAGATTTGGGGGGCGGGGTCACTAATGAAAAACTGTTTTTT | CASSQDLGGGVTNEKLFF
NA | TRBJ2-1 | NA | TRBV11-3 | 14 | TGTGCCAGCAGCACAGGGGGGGTCGACAATGAGCAGTTCTTC | CASSTGGVDNEQFF
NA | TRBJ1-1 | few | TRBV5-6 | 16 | TGTGCCAGCAGCCCAGGTGGAGGGCCAATGAACACTGAAGCTTTCTTT | CASSPGGGPMNTEAFF
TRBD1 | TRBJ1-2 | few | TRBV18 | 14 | TGTGCCAGCTCACCCGGACAGGAGTTCTATGGCTACACCTTC | CASSPGQEFYGYTF
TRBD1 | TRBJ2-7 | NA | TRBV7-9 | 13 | TGTGCCAGCAGCGCGGCAGGGGGCGGCGAGCAGTACTTC | CASSAAGGGEQYF
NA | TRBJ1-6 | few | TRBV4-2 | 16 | TGTGCCAGCAGCCAAGAAGGTGGTTTCGGAGGTTCACCCCTCCACTTT | CASSQEGGFGGSPLHF
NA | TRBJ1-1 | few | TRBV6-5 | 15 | TGTGCCAGCAGGACCAGTAGACACTATTTCTCTGAAGCTTTCTTT | CASRTSRHYFSEAFF
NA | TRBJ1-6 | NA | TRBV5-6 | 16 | TGTGCCAGCAGCCGCTTGGCAGGGCGAGATAATTCACCCCTCCACTTT | CASSRLAGRDNSPLHF
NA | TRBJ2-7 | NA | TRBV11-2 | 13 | TGTGCCAGCAGCGTCTCAGGGTTTGGCGAGCAGTACTTC | CASSVSGFGEQYF
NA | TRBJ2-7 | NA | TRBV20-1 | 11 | TGCAGTGCTAGAATGGGGGGCGAGCAGTACTTC | CSARMGGEQYF
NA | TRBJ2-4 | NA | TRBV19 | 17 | TGTGCCAGTAGTAAGGAGTTAGGGGACCTAGCCAAAAACATTCAGTACTTC | CASSKELGDLAKNIQYF
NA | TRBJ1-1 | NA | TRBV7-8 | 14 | TGTGCCAGCAGCCCATCATCATGGGCAACTGAAGCTTTCTTT | CASSPSSWATEAFF
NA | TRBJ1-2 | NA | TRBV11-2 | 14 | TGTGCCAGCAGCTTAGGAAGCGCTAACTATGGCTACACCTTC | CASSLGSANYGYTF
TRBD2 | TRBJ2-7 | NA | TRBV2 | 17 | TGTGCCAGCAGTGATAGGGGACTAGCGGCCTCTATCAACGAGCAGTACTTC | CASSDRGLAASINEQYF
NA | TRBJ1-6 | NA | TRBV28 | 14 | TGTGCCAGCAGTTTAGGACAGAGTAATTCACCCCTCCACTTT | CASSLGQSNSPLHF
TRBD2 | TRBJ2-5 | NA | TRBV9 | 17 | TGTGCCAGCAGCGTGGGACTAGCGGGAGTTCACCAAGAGACCCAGTACTTC | CASSVGLAGVHQETQYF